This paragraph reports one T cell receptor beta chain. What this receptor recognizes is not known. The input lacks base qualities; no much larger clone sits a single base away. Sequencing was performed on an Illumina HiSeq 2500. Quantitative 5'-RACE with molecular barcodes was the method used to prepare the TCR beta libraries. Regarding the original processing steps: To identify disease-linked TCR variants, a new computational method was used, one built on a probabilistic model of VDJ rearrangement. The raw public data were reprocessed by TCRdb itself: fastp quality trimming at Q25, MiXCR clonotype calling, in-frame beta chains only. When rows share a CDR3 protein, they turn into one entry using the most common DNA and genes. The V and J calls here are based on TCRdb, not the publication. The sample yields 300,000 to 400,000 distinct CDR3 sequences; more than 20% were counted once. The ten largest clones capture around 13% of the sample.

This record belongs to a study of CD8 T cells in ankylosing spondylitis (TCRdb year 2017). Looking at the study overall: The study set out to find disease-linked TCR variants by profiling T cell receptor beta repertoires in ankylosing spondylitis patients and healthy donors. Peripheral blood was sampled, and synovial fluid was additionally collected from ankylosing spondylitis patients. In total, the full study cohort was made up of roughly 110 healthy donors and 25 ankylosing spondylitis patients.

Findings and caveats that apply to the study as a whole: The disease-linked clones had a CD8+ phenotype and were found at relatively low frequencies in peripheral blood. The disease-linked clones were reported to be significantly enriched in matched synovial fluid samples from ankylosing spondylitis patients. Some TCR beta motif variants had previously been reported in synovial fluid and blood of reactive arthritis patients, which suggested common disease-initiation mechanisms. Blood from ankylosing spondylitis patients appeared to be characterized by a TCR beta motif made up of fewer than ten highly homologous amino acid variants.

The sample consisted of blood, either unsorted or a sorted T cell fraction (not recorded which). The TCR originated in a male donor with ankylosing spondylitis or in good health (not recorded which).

The nucleotide sequence reads TGTGCCAGCAGTTACTCGCTGACCCACGGGGCCTACAATGAGCAGTTCTTC. Translated, this gives CASSYSLTHGAYNEQFF. The rearranged segments are TRBV6-5 and TRBJ2-1; TRBD2 is a possible D gene, resting on 5 matching bases. Including the terminal cysteine and phenylalanine, the CDR3 comprises 17 residues. The kept DNA is CDR3 alone, 51 bases in frame from the first base. The trim is 0 bases for V and 2 bases for J, with a gap of 14 bases between the germline ends. CDR1 and CDR2 are drawn from the germline V gene: MNHEY, SVGAGI.